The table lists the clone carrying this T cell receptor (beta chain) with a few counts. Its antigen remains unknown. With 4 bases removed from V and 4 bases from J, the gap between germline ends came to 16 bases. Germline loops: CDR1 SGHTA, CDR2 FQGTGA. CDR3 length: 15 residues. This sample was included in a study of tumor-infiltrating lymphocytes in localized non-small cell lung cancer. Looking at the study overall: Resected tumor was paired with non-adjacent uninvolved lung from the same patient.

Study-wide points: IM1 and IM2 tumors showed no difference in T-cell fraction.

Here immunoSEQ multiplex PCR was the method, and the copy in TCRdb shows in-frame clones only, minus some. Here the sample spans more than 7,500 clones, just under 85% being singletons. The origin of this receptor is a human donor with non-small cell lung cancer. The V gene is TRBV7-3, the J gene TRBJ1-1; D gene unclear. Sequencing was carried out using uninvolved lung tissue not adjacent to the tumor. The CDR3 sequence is CASSSQPDPGTEAFF. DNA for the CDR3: TGTGCCAGCAGCTCACAGCCGGACCCGGGCACTGAAGCTTTCTTT.